One and the same sample provided the 16 T cell receptor beta chains below, sequenced in a study of T cell clonality in common variable immunodeficiency. Only in-frame clones appear in the TCRdb table, and some are missing; sequencing was by immunoSEQ multiplex PCR. This sample has tens of thousands of clones, each found more than once. The sequencing input was peripheral blood mononuclear cells. The source is a person between 18 and 75 years old in good health.

In this sample, this clone turned up many times. The read stops 3 residues short of the end of the CDR3; the missing end is completed from the germline J gene. The J gene is TRBJ2-1, the V gene TRBV12-3 or TRBV12-4; 9 bases are a match to TRBD2. Trimming took 7 bases from V and 7 from J; bases not matched to a gene: 14. This CDR3 comprises 16 residues. The sequenced CDR3 bases are TGTGCCAGCACCGCTCTAGGGCTAGCGGGATTAAATGAG. Amino acids: CASTALGLAGLNE. The entire CDR3 reads CASTALGLAGLNEQFF.

This clone was observed many times. The read is 3 residues too short to cover the CDR3 end, so that end is filled in from the germline J gene. V is TRBV28 and J is TRBJ2-7; TRBD1 might be the D (7 bases). The CDR3 runs to 14 residues. V lost 5 bases and J 6 bases, leaving 17 bases between the germline ends. Germline values: CDR1 MDHEN, CDR2 SYDVKM. The part of the CDR3 DNA that was read is TGTGCCAGCAGTCCGGGGGACAGACTATCCGAG. Amino acid sequence: CASSPGDRLSE. The entire CDR3 sequence reads CASSPGDRLSEQYF.

This clone was seen at least ten times. From the germline J gene comes the end of the CDR3, since the read stops 3 residues before it. This chain joins TRBV18 and TRBJ1-6, with 9 bases that match TRBD1. Per the germline V gene, CDR1 is KGHSH and CDR2 is LQKENI. J gave up 7 bases and V 6 bases, and 1 base lay outside the gene matches. The CDR3 has 13 residues. The CDR3 spells CASSTGGNSPLHF. The sequenced part of the CDR3 DNA is TGTGCCAGCTCCACAGGGGGCAATTCACCC.

In this sample, this clone turned up many times. The sequence runs out 3 residues before the end of the CDR3; the remainder is reconstructed from the germline J gene. This rearrangement joins TRBV20-1 to TRBJ1-3; D gene unclear. The germline V gene has CDR1 DFQATT and CDR2 SNEGSKA (reference sequence). The CDR3 loop spans 13 amino acids. The V end was cut by 0 bases, the J end by 4 bases, with 7 bases between. CDR3 DNA (partial): TGCAGTGCTAGAGATAGCCGGGGAAACACC. Encoded protein: CSARDSRGNT. The CDR3, in full, reads CSARDSRGNTIYF.

In this sample, this clone turned up many times. The sequenced fragment ends 3 residues before the CDR3 boundary, so the rest is inferred from the germline J gene. V and J are TRBV7-9 and TRBJ2-3; D not certain. Germline V gene lookup returns CDR1 SEHNR and CDR2 FQNEAQ (reference sequence). The CDR3 has 12 amino acids. Between the trimmed V and J ends, which lost 2 bases and 5 bases, there was a span of 5 bases. Partial CDR3 DNA: TGTGCCAGCAGCTTATTCCGAGATACG. This encodes CASSLFRDT. The whole CDR3 is CASSLFRDTQYF.

There are many counts of this clone. Coverage ceases 3 residues before the CDR3 finishes, and the germline J gene fills in the end. The chain combines TRBV7-9 with TRBJ2-7; TRBD1 matches at 7 bases. Germline CDR1 is SEHNR and CDR2 is FQNEAQ (reference sequence). The CDR3 length is 14 residues. V lost 5 bases to trimming and J lost 3 bases; unmatched junction nucleotides: 7. This CDR3 reads CASSETGQSYEQYF. CDR3 bases read: TGTGCCAGCAGCGAAACGGGACAGAGCTACGAG. The complete variable domain, with remaining parts taken from reference TRBV7-9 and TRBJ2-7, reads DTGVSQNPRHKITKRGQNVTFRCDPISEHNRLYWYRQTLGQGPEFLTYFQNEAQLEKSRLLSDRFSAERPKGSFSTLEIQRTEQGDSAMYLCASSETGQSYEQYFGPGTRLTVT.

The table lists this clone with many counts. The read finishes 3 residues shy of the CDR3 end, and the germline J gene is used to complete it. The chain recombines TRBV20-1 with TRBJ2-4; 8 nucleotides line up with TRBD1. The germline CDR1 and CDR2 sequences are DFQATT and SNEGSKA (reference sequence). This CDR3 is built from 14 residues. Trimming removed 3 bases from V and 1 base from J; junction bases left unmatched: 2. The CDR3 region is CSASTGGAKNIQYF. The sequenced part of the CDR3 DNA is TGCAGTGCTAGTACAGGGGGGGCCAAAAACATT.

In this sample, this clone turned up many times. The sequence runs out 3 residues before the end of the CDR3; the remainder is reconstructed from the germline J gene. This chain uses TRBV6-1 with TRBJ2-5; no definite D call. This CDR3 spans 15 amino acids. Per germline, CDR1 MNHNS and CDR2 SASEGT. Between the trimmed V and J ends, which lost 1 base and 3 bases, there was a span of 12 bases. The CDR3 bases that were read are TGTGCCAGCAGTGAAGGTCTCGGGTTGGAAGAGACC. As protein: CASSEGLGLEET. The full-length CDR3 reads as CASSEGLGLEETQYF.

This clone has a count of ten or more. The read terminates 3 residues before the CDR3 end, so the remaining end is supplied by the germline J gene. The chain links TRBV7-6 to TRBJ2-5, with 9 bases lining up with TRBD1. Germline loops: CDR1 SGHVS, CDR2 FNYEAQ. V shed 0 bases, J shed 2 bases, and the junction held 7 bases outside the gene matches. This CDR3 has 17 residues. CDR3 in amino acids: CASSLALGQGNQETQYF. The sequenced part of the CDR3 DNA is TGTGCCAGCAGCTTAGCCCTGGGACAGGGTAATCAAGAGACC.

This clone was detected ten times or more. The read terminates 3 residues before the CDR3 end, so the remaining end is supplied by the germline J gene. The gene calls are TRBV6-1 and TRBJ1-2, with 10 positions matching TRBD1. The CDR3 runs to 14 residues. Losses at the gene ends were 7 bases for V and 1 base for J; bases not matched to a gene: 3. CDR1 is MNHNS, CDR2 SASEGT, per germline. This chain's CDR3 is CASNDRGHNYGYTF. The covered CDR3 bases are TGTGCCAGCAATGACAGGGGGCATAACTATGGC.

This clone was detected many times. The sequence runs out 3 residues before the end of the CDR3; the remainder is reconstructed from the germline J gene. The V and J genes are TRBV2 and TRBJ2-7; TRBD2 matches 8 bases. With V trimmed by 7 bases and J by 6 bases, 8 bases remained unmatched. The CDR3 is 13 amino acids. Germline V lookup: CDR1 SNHLY, CDR2 FYNNEI. The CDR3 sequence: CASIQSAGGEQYF. The CDR3 bases that were read are TGTGCCAGCATTCAAAGCGCGGGGGGCGAG.

This clone was picked up many times. The CDR3 extends 3 residues past the end of the read, so its final part is completed from the germline J gene. V usage is TRBV5-1 and J usage is TRBJ2-3; D perhaps matches TRBD2 (6 bases). Looked up from germline, CDR1 is SGHRS and CDR2 is YFSETQ. The CDR3 runs to 15 residues. V was clipped by 4 bases and J by 0 bases, with 12 bases between them. The part of the CDR3 DNA that was read is TGCGCCAGCAGCCCCCGCGGGGCTAGCACAGATACG. Encoded protein: CASSPRGASTDT. The CDR3 in its entirety is CASSPRGASTDTQYF.

The sample holds many counts of this clone. CDR3 DNA (partial): TGTGCCAGCAGTGACACCGCCCGGAGGGGAGGTGAA. Amino acids: CASSDTARRGGE. The entire CDR3 is CASSDTARRGGEAFF. V and J are TRBV6-1 and TRBJ1-1, with D possibly matching TRBD1 (5 bases). The read ends 3 residues before the CDR3 terminus; that terminus is restored from the germline J gene. Germline CDR1 MNHNS, CDR2 SASEGT. Trimming cost V 3 bases and J 7 bases, with 18 bases left between them. This CDR3 is built from 15 residues.

This clone was recorded at least ten times. The read ends 3 residues before the CDR3 terminus; that terminus is restored from the germline J gene. The rearrangement uses TRBV3-1 (or the pseudogene TRBV3-2) and TRBJ2-1; TRBD2 aligns across 7 bases. Per the germline V gene, CDR1 is LGHDT and CDR2 is YNNKEL (reference sequence). The CDR3 has 16 residues. With 3 bases clipped from V and 1 base from J, the junction kept 6 bases outside the gene matches. CDR3 bases read: TGTGCCAGCAGCCATGGCGGGAGAAGTTCCTACAATGAG. It codes for CASSHGGRSSYNE. The entire CDR3 protein is CASSHGGRSSYNEQFF.

This clone was seen ten or more times. The DNA ends 3 residues before the CDR3 does, and the rest of the CDR3 is filled in from the germline J gene. The chain uses TRBV10-3 and TRBJ2-5; the D gene is possibly TRBD1 (6 bases). Germline values: CDR1 ENHRY, CDR2 SYGVKD. The CDR3 loop spans 13 amino acids. V lost 7 bases and J lost 2, with 11 bases in between. CDR3 DNA (partial): TGTGCCATCACGAGGACAGTTCAAGAGACC. This sequence encodes CAITRTVQET. Given in full, the CDR3 is CAITRTVQETQYF.

This clone was counted ten times or more. The sequenced fragment ends 3 residues before the CDR3 boundary, so the rest is inferred from the germline J gene. This rearrangement joins TRBV30 to TRBJ1-2; the match to TRBD1 covers 9 bases. This CDR3 region has 13 residues. V shed 5 bases and J 4 bases; nucleotides not matched to a gene: 5. The germline CDR1 and CDR2 sequences are GTSNPN and SVGIG (reference sequence). CDR3 DNA (partial): TGTGCCTGGGGGACAGGGAGCCGCTATGGC. Translating it yields CAWGTGSRYG. Given in full, the CDR3 is CAWGTGSRYGYTF.